This T cell receptor (beta chain) is drawn from a study of cytomegalovirus exposure and HLA in healthy donors. Here immunoSEQ multiplex PCR was the method, and the copy in TCRdb shows in-frame clones only, minus some. This sample has about 110,000 clones, with about 85% found just once. The CDR3 covers 16 residues. V gave up 0 bases and J gave up 6 bases, with 17 bases separating them. Germline CDR1 is GTSNPN and CDR2 is SVGIG (reference sequence). As concerns this clone: The sample contains more than one DNA sequence encoding this CDR3.

The sample comprised PBMCs. The rearrangement links TRBV30 to TRBJ2-2, with D possibly being TRBD2 (7 bases). The receptor's source is a woman aged 18-29 years in good health and CMV-seronegative. This CDR3 reads CAWSVLSGGASGELFF. The DNA of the CDR3 is TGTGCCTGGAGTGTACTCAGTGGGGGGGCCTCCGGGGAGCTGTTTTTT.